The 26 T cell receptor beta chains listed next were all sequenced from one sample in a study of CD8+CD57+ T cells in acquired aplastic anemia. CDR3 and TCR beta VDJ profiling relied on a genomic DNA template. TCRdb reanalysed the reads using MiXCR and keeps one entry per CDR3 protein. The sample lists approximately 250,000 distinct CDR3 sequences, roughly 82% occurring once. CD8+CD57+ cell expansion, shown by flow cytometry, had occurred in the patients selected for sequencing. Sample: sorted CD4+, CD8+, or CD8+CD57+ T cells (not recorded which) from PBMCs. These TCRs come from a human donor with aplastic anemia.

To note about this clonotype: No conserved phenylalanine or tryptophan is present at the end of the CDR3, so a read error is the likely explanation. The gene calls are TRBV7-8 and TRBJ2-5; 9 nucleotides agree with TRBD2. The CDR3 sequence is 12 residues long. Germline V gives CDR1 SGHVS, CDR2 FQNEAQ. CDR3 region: CAVRGGAGAQYL. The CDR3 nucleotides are TGCGCCGTTCGCGGGGGGGCGGGTGCCCAGTACCTG.

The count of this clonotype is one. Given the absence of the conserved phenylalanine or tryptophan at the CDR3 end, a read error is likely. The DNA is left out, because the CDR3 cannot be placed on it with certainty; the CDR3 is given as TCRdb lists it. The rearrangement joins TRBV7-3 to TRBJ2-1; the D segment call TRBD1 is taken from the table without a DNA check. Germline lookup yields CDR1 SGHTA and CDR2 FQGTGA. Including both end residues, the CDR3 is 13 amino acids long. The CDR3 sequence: CASSKQANAVQHC.

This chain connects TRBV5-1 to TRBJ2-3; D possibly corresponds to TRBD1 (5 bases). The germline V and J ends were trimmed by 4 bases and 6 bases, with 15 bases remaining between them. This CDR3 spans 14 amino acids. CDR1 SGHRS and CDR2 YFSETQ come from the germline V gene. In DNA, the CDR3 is TGCGCCAGCAGCCCCGGACAACCCAATGATACGCAGTATTTT. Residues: CASSPGQPNDTQYF.

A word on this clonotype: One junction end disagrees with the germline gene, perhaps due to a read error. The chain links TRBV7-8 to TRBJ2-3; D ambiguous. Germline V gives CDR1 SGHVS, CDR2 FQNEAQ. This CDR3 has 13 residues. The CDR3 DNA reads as TGTGCCAGCAGCTTAGCGGGCAGTCCCGATAAGCATTTT. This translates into CASSLAGSPDKHF.

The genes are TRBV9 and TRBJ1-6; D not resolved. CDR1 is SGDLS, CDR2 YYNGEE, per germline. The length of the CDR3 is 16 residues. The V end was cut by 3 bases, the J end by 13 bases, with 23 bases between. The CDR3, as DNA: TGTGCCAGCAGCGCCGAGTCAGATGGGCAGTATTTTCCCCTCCACTTT. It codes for CASSAESDGQYFPLHF.

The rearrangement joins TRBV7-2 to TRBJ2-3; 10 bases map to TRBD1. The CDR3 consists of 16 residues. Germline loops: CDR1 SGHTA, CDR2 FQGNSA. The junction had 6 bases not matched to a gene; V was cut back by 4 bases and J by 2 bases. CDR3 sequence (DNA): TGTGCCAGCAGCTCCGGGACAGGGGATGACACAGATACGCAGTATTTT. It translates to CASSSGTGDDTDTQYF.

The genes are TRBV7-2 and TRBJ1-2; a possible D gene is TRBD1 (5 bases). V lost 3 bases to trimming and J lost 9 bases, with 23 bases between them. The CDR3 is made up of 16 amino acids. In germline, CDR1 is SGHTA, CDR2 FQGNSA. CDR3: CASSLLSEGPDTRYTF. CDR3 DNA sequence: TGTGCCAGCAGCTTGTTGAGCGAGGGGCCGGATACGCGCTACACCTTC.

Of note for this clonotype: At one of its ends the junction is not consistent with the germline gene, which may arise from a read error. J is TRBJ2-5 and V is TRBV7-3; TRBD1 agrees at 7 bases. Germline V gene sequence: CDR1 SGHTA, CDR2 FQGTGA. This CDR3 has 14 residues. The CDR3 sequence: CATSRGCSQETQYF. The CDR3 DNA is TGTGCCACCAGCAGGGGGTGCAGCCAAGAGACGCAGTATTTC.

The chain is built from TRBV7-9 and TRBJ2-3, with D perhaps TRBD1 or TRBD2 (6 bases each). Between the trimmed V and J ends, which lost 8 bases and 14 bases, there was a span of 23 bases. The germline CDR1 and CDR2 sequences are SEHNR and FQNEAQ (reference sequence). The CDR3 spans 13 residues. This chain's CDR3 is CASGVGGTGARYF. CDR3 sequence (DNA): TGTGCCAGCGGCGTTGGGGGAACGGGGGCGCGGTATTTT.

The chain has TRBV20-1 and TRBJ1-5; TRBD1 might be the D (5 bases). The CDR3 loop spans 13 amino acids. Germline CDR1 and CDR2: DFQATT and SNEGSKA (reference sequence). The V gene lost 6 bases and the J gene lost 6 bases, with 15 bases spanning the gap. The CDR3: CSALLGEGQPQHF. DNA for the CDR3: TGCAGTGCGTTGCTAGGGGAAGGTCAGCCCCAGCATTTT.

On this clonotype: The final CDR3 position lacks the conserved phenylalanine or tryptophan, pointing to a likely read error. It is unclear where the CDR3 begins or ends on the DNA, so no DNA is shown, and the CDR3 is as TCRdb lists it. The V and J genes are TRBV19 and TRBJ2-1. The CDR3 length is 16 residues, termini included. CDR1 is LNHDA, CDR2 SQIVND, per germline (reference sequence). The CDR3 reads CASSQCGGNNQAERFV.

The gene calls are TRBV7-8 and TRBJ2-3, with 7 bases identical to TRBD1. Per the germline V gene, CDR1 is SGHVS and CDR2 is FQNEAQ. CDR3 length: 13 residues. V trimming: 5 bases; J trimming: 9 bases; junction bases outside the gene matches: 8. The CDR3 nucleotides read TGTGCCAGCAGCGAAGGGGGCGCACCCACGCAGTATTTT. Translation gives CASSEGGAPTQYF. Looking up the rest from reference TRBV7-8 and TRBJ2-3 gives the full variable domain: GAGVSQSPRYKVAKRGQDVALRCDPISGHVSLFWYQQALGQGPEFLTYFQNEAQLDKSGLPSDRFFAERPEGSVSTLKIQRTQQEDSAVYLCASSEGGAPTQYFGPGTRLTVL.

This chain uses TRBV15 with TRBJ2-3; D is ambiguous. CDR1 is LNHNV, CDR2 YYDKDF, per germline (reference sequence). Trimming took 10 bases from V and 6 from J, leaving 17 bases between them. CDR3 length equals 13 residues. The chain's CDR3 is CASGGGGADTQYF. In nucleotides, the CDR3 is TGTGCCAGCGGCGGCGGCGGCGCGGATACGCAGTATTTT.

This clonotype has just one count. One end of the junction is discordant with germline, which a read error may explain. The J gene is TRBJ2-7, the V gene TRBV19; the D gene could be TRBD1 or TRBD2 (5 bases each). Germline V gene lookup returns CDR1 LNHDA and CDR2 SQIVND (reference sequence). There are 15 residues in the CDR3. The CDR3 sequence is CACSMSRGTSNEQYF. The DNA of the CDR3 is TGTGCCTGCAGTATGTCGAGAGGGACCTCCAACGAGCAGTACTTC.

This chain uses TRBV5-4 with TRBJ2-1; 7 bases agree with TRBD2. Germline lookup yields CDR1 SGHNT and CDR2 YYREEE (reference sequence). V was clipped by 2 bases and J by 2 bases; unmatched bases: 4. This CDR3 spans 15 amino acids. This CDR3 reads CASSFTSDTYNEQFF. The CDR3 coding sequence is TGTGCCAGCAGCTTTACTAGCGATACCTACAATGAGCAGTTCTTC.

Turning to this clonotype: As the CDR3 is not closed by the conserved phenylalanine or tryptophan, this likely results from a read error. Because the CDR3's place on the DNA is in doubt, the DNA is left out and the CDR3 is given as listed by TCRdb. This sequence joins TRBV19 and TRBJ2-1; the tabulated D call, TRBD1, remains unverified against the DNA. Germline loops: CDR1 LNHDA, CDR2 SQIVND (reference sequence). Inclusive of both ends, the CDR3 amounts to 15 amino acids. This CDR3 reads CASSLAGRTQPQQFV.

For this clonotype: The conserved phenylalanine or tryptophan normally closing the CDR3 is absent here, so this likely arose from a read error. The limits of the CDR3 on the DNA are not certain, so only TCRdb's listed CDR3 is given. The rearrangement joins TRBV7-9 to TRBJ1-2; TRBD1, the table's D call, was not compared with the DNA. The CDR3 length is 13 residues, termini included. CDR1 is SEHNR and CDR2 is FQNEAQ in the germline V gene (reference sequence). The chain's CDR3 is CASSLGPGGLYFV.

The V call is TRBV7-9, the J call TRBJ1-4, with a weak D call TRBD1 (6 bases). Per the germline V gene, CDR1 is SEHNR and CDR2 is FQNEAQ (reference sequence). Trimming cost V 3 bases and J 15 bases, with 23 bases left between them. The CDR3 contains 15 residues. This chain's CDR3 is CASSFQRSGGGNVFF. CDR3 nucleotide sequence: TGTGCCAGCAGCTTTCAAAGAAGCGGGGGGGGCAATGTGTTTTTT.

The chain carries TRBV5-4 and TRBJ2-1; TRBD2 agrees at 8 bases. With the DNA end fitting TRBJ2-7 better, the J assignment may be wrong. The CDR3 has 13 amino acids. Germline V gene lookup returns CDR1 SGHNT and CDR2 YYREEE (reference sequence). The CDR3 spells CASSFTSGYEQYV. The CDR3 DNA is TGTGCCAGCAGCTTTACTAGCGGTTACGAGCAGTACGTC.

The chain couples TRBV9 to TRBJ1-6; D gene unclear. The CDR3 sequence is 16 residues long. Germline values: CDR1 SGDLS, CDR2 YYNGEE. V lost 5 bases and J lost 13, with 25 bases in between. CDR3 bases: TGTGCCAGCAGTGCCGAAAGCGCGTACTACGAGGCGCCCCTCCACTTT. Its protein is CASSAESAYYEAPLHF.

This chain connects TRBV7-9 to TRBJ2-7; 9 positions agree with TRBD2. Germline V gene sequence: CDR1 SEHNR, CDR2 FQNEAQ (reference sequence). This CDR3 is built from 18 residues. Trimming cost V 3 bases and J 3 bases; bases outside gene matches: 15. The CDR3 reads CASSFQRSGGTHDYEQYV. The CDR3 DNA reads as TGTGCCAGCAGCTTTCAAAGAAGCGGGGGGACCCATGACTACGAGCAGTACGTC.

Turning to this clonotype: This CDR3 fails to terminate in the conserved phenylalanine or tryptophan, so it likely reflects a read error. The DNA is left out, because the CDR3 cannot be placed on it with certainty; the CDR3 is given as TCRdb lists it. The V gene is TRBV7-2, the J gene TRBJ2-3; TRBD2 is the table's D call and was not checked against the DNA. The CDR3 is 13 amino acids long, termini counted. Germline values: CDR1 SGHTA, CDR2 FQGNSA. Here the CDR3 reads CASGFHPDGTAFS.

In DNA, the CDR3 is TGTGCCAGAAGAGGCGGGGGGAGCGATGAGCAGTTCTTC. It codes for CARRGGGSDEQFF. This chain uses TRBV2 with TRBJ2-1; TRBD2 matches 8 bases. The germline V gene has CDR1 SNHLY and CDR2 FYNNEI. CDR3 length: 13 residues. J lost 8 bases, V lost 9 bases, and 9 bases had no gene match.

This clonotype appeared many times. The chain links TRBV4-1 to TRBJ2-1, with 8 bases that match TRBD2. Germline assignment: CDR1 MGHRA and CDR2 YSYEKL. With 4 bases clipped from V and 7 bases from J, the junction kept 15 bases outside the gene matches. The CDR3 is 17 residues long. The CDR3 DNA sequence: TGCGCCAGCAGCCCCATCGGGAGGCAGCGGGAGAGGAATGAGCAGTTCTTC. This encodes CASSPIGRQRERNEQFF.

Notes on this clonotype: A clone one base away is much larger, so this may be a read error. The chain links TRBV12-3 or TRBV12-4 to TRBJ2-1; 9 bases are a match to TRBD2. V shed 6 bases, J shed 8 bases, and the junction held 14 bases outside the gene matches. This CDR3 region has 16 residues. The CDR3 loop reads CASSPLRSGGSDEQFF. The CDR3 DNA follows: TGTGCCAGCAGCCCCCTAAGAAGCGGGGGGAGCGATGAGCAGTTCTTC.

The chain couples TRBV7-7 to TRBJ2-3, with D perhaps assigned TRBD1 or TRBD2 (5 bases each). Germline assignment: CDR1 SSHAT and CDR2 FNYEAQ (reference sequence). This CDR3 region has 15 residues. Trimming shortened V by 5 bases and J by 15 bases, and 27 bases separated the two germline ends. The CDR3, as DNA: TGTGCCAGCAGCCCAGGGAGCGCAGATACGCATAATTTTTATTTT. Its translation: CASSPGSADTHNFYF.